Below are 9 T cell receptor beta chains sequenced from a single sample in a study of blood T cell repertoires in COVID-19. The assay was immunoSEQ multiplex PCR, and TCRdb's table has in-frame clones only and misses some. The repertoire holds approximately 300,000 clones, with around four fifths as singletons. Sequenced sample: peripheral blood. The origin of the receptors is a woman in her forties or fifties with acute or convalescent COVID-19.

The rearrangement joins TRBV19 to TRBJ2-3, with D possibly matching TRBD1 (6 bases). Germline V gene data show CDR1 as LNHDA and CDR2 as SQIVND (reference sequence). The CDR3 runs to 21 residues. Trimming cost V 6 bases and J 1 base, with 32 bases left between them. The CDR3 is CASRPNRDHRDGKGGTDTQYF. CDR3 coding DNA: TGTGCCAGTAGGCCGAACCGGGACCACAGGGATGGGAAGGGGGGCACAGATACGCAGTATTTT.

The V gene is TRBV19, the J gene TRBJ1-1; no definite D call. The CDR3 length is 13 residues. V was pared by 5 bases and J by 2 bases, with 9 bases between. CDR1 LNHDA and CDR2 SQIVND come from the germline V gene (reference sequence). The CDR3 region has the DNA TGTGCCAGTAGTGTGGTGGCAAACACTGAAGCTTTCTTT. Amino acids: CASSVVANTEAFF.

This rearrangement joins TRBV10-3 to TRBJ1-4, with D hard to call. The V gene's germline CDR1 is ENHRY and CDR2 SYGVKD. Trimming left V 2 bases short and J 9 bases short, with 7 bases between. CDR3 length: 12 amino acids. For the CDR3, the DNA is TGTGCCATCAGTGAGACATACCAAAAACTGTTTTTT. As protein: CAISETYQKLFF.

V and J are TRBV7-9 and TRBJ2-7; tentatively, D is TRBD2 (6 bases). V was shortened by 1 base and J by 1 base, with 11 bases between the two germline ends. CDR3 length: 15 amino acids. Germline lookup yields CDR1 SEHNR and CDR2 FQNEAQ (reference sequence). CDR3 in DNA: TGTGCCAGCAGCTTAGAGGGTAGCGGATCCTACGAGCAGTACTTC. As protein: CASSLEGSGSYEQYF.

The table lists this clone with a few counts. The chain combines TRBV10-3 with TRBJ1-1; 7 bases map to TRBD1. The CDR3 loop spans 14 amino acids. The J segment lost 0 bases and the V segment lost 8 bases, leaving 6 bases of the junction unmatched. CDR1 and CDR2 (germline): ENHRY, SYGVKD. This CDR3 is CAIGTGALNTEAFF. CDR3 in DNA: TGTGCCATCGGTACAGGGGCCCTGAACACTGAAGCTTTCTTT.

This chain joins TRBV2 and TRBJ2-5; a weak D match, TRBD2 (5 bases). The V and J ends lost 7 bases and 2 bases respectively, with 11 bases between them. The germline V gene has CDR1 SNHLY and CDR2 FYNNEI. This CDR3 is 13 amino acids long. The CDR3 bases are TGTGCCAGCACTGGAGGCATTCAAGAGACCCAGTACTTC. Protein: CASTGGIQETQYF. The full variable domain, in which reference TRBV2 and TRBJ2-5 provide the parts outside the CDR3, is EPEVTQTPSHQVTQMGQEVILRCVPISNHLYFYWYRQILGQKVEFLVSFYNNEISEKSEIFDDQFSVERPDGSNFTLKIRSTKLEDSAMYFCASTGGIQETQYFGPGTRLLVL.

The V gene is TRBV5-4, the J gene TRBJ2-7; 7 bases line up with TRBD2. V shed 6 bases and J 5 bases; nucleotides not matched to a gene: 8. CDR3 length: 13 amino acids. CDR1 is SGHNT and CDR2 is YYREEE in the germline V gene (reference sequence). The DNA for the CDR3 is TGTGCCAGCAAAGGCGGGGGTGGCGACGAGCAGTACTTC. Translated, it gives CASKGGGGDEQYF.

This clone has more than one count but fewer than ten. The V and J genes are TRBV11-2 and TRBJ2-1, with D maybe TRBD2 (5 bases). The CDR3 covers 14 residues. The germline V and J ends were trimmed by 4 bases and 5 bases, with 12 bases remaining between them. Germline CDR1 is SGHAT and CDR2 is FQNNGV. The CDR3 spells CASSSRLSNNEQFF. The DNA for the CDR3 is TGTGCCAGCAGCTCGCGACTATCCAACAATGAGCAGTTCTTC.

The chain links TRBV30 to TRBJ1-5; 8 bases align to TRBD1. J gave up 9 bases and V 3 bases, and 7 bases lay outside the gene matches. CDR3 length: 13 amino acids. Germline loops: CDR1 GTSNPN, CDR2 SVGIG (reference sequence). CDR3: CAWRGQAGRPQHF. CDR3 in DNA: TGTGCCTGGAGGGGACAGGCCGGGCGGCCCCAGCATTTT.